These T cell receptor beta chains were read from a single sample in a study of technical replicates of blood from a few donors. Profiled with immunoSEQ multiplex PCR; TCRdb holds only in-frame clones, not every one. The sample holds about 82,000 clones, nearly 96% seen once. What was sequenced was T cells isolated from PBMCs. The receptors were gathered from a human donor in good health. CDR3s include the opening cysteine and the closing phenylalanine or tryptophan. A D gene is named only where the DNA matches it firmly. The size field is filled for only some rows; it gives once, few, many or a size class.

v_gene: TRBV27; abundance: .; j_gene: TRBJ1-2; d_gene: .; CDR3aa: CASTAWSRDEGYTF; CDR3nt: TGTGCCAGCACTGCCTGGAGCCGGGATGAAGGCTACACCTTC
v_gene: TRBV4-1; abundance: .; j_gene: TRBJ2-7; d_gene: .; CDR3aa: CASSQEGGSYEQYF; CDR3nt: TGCGCCAGCAGCCAAGAAGGCGGCTCCTACGAGCAGTACTTC
v_gene: TRBV9; abundance: .; j_gene: TRBJ1-5; d_gene: .; CDR3aa: CASSTSSNQPQHF; CDR3nt: TGTGCCAGCAGCACGAGCAGCAATCAGCCCCAGCATTTT
v_gene: TRBV19; abundance: few; j_gene: TRBJ2-1; d_gene: .; CDR3aa: CASSLTRVGLYNEQFF; CDR3nt: TGTGCCAGTAGTCTAACCAGGGTCGGGCTTTACAATGAGCAGTTCTTC
v_gene: TRBV30; abundance: once; j_gene: TRBJ2-7; d_gene: TRBD1; CDR3aa: CAWDRGMDEQYF; CDR3nt: TGTGCCTGGGACAGGGGTATGGACGAGCAGTACTTC
v_gene: TRBV5-1; abundance: .; j_gene: TRBJ2-1; d_gene: .; CDR3aa: CASSLGGSPLEQFF; CDR3nt: TGCGCCAGCAGCTTAGGAGGGAGCCCTCTTGAGCAGTTCTTC
v_gene: TRBV9; abundance: .; j_gene: TRBJ1-2; d_gene: TRBD1; CDR3aa: CASRADRGVSYGYTF; CDR3nt: TGTGCCAGCAGAGCAGACAGGGGGGTATCCTATGGCTACACCTTC
v_gene: TRBV19; abundance: .; j_gene: TRBJ1-2; d_gene: TRBD1; CDR3aa: CASSTTGGHGYGYTF; CDR3nt: TGTGCCAGTAGTACGACAGGGGGACACGGCTATGGCTACACCTTC
v_gene: TRBV7-3; abundance: .; j_gene: TRBJ1-1; d_gene: .; CDR3aa: CASSLVMGGEAFF; CDR3nt: TGTGCCAGCAGCTTAGTGATGGGGGGAGAGGCTTTCTTT
v_gene: TRBV5-6; abundance: .; j_gene: TRBJ2-7; d_gene: .; CDR3aa: CASSLEKRHYEQYF; CDR3nt: TGTGCCAGCAGCTTGGAAAAGCGCCACTACGAGCAGTACTTC
v_gene: TRBV5-1; abundance: .; j_gene: TRBJ1-4; d_gene: TRBD1; CDR3aa: CASSLQGGREKLFF; CDR3nt: TGCGCCAGCAGCTTACAGGGGGGAAGGGAAAAACTGTTTTTT
v_gene: TRBV18; abundance: .; j_gene: TRBJ2-2; d_gene: .; CDR3aa: CASSRLEILTTGELFF; CDR3nt: TGTGCCAGCTCACGACTAGAGATTTTGACCACCGGGGAGCTGTTTTTT
v_gene: TRBV5-1; abundance: .; j_gene: TRBJ2-3; d_gene: .; CDR3aa: CASSPGLVIADTQYF; CDR3nt: TGCGCCAGCAGCCCGGGACTCGTAATCGCAGATACGCAGTATTTT
v_gene: TRBV30; abundance: once; j_gene: TRBJ1-1; d_gene: .; CDR3aa: CAWSVGGVAFF; CDR3nt: TGTGCCTGGAGTGTAGGGGGGGTCGCTTTCTTT
v_gene: TRBV11-3; abundance: .; j_gene: TRBJ2-5; d_gene: TRBD1; CDR3aa: CASTRQGQETQYF; CDR3nt: TGTGCCAGCACAAGACAGGGTCAGGAGACCCAGTACTTC
v_gene: TRBV10-3; abundance: once; j_gene: TRBJ2-7; d_gene: TRBD1; CDR3aa: CAISESLGVRDRGYEQYF; CDR3nt: TGTGCCATCAGTGAGTCCTTGGGCGTCAGGGACAGGGGCTACGAGCAGTACTTC
v_gene: TRBV4-2; abundance: .; j_gene: TRBJ2-7; d_gene: .; CDR3aa: CASSLRAEGPSYEQYF; CDR3nt: TGTGCCAGCAGCCTACGAGCGGAGGGCCCGTCCTACGAGCAGTACTTC
v_gene: TRBV7-9; abundance: .; j_gene: TRBJ2-6; d_gene: .; CDR3aa: CASSLIPLAGANVLTF; CDR3nt: TGTGCCAGCAGCTTAATTCCTCTGGCCGGGGCCAACGTCCTGACTTTC
v_gene: TRBV27; abundance: .; j_gene: TRBJ2-3; d_gene: TRBD1; CDR3aa: CASSFLRDRSPDTQYF; CDR3nt: TGTGCCAGCAGTTTTCTCCGGGACAGGAGCCCAGATACGCAGTATTTT
v_gene: TRBV27; abundance: .; j_gene: TRBJ2-2; d_gene: .; CDR3aa: CASSLGLSTGELFF; CDR3nt: TGTGCCAGCAGTTTAGGACTCTCCACCGGGGAGCTGTTTTTT
v_gene: TRBV6-5; abundance: once; j_gene: TRBJ1-2; d_gene: TRBD1; CDR3aa: CASSYPGGADYGYTF; CDR3nt: TGTGCCAGCAGTTACCCAGGGGGCGCGGACTATGGCTACACCTTC
v_gene: TRBV6-5; abundance: few; j_gene: TRBJ1-2; d_gene: .; CDR3aa: CASSYSQSYGYTF; CDR3nt: TGTGCCAGCAGTTACTCACAGAGCTATGGCTACACCTTC